These T cell receptor beta chains were read from a single sample in a study of metastatic and nonmetastatic thyroid tumors. MiXCR was used by TCRdb to re-call the PCR reads. The profile shows thousands of clones, approximately 33% of them singletons. The material sequenced was adjacent normal tissue. All receptors come from a female donor with papillary thyroid cancer or a benign thyroid nodule (not recorded which). Some clones in this sample may be carry-over from other donors' samples. Each CDR3 is given with its conserved first and last residue. Fields, in order: clone size, D gene, J gene, V gene, CDR3 DNA, CDR3 protein. D genes are given only for firm matches. Where a row states a size, it is once, few, many or the class of an expanded clone; other rows omit it.

. . TRBJ2-5 TRBV5-5 TGTGCCAGCAGCGCAATCCGCCAAGAGACCCAGTACTTC CASSAIRQETQYF
. . TRBJ2-3 TRBV5-1 TGCGCCAGCAGCACTACAGGTGCTAGCACAGATACGCAGTATTTT CASSTTGASTDTQYF
. . TRBJ1-5 TRBV5-1 TGCGCCAGCAGCTTGGGGGGGGGACGCCAGCCCCAGCATTTT CASSLGGGRQPQHF
few . TRBJ1-1 TRBV7-2 TGTGCCAGCAGTTCCTTGCTGGGACTAAACACTGAAGCTTTCTTT CASSSLLGLNTEAFF
many TRBD1 TRBJ1-6 TRBV18 TGTGCCAGCTCATCCGGGACAGGGGGTCGAGATTCACCCCTCCACTTT CASSSGTGGRDSPLHF
few TRBD1 TRBJ1-5 TRBV2 TGTGCCAGCAGTGGACAGGGCTATCGTAGCAATCAGCCCCAGCATTTT CASSGQGYRSNQPQHF
. . TRBJ2-2 TRBV27 TGTGCCAGCAGCTTAAGGGTTTCCTCCGGGGAGCTGTTTTTT CASSLRVSSGELFF
few TRBD1 TRBJ2-1 TRBV27 TGTGCCAGCAGCTTCCGACAGGGTCCTTACAATGAGCAGTTCTTC CASSFRQGPYNEQFF
. . TRBJ2-5 TRBV28 TGTGCCACAGCTTTGGGTTTGGAGACCCAGTACTTC CATALGLETQYF
. . TRBJ2-5 TRBV5-1 TGCGCCAGCAGCTTGGGAGAGGGGTACCAAGAGACCCAGTACTTC CASSLGEGYQETQYF
large . TRBJ2-2 TRBV6-2/TRBV6-3 TGTGCCAGCAGTTACTCAGAAACCGGGGAGCTGTTTTTT CASSYSETGELFF
. . TRBJ1-1 TRBV12-3/TRBV12-4 TGTGCCAGCAGTTTGGGACTGAGGAACACTGAAGCTTTCTTT CASSLGLRNTEAFF
. . TRBJ1-2 TRBV30 TGTGCCTGGAGTGTACAACGAGTCGGGGGGAGCGGCTACACCTTC CAWSVQRVGGSGYTF
few . TRBJ1-2 TRBV6-1 TGTGCCAGCAGGCCTTCAACTGTGCAATCACACTATGGCCACACCTTC CASRPSTVQSHYGHTF
few . TRBJ1-3 TRBV6-2/TRBV6-3 TGTGCCAGCAGTTTTACAGCATTCTCTGGAAACACCATATATTTT CASSFTAFSGNTIYF
. . TRBJ2-6 TRBV5-1 TGCGCCAGCAGCTTGGGTTTTTTC CASSLGFF
. . TRBJ2-7 TRBV6-5 TGTGCCAGCAATTCCAAGGTACAGGGGGGGGAAGATCAGTACTTC CASNSKVQGGEDQYF
. . TRBJ1-5 TRBV27 TGTGCCAGCAGTTTATTGGGGGGTGGTCAGCCCCAGCATTTT CASSLLGGGQPQHF
medium-sized TRBD1 TRBJ1-2 TRBV7-9 TGTGCCAGCAGCAGCGTGACAGGGGCGAAGAATGGCTACACCTTC CASSSVTGAKNGYTF
medium-sized TRBD1 TRBJ1-1 TRBV15 TGTGCCACCAGCAGACAACGGACAGGGTTGAATTCGGGAGCTTTCTTT CATSRQRTGLNSGAFF
. . TRBJ1-1 TRBV11-3 TGTGCCAGCAGCCACCCAAAAGGAAGTGAAGCTTTCTTT CASSHPKGSEAFF
. TRBD1 TRBJ1-3 TRBV20-1 TGCAGTGCCACAGAGGGGGCGAGAAACACCATATATTTT CSATEGARNTIYF
medium-sized . TRBJ1-4 TRBV7-2 TGTGCCAGCAGCTTCGCAGGGGAGGAAAAACTGTTTTTT CASSFAGEEKLFF
. TRBD2 TRBJ2-5 TRBV29-1 TGCAGCGTTGATCTCACTAGCGGTGGGGCACGGGAGACCCAGTACTTC CSVDLTSGGARETQYF
few . TRBJ2-5 TRBV6-1 TGTGCCAGCAGTGAACTAGAGGCGGGATATGCCGTAGAGACCCAGTACTTC CASSELEAGYAVETQYF
many . TRBJ2-2 TRBV4-1 TGCGCCAGCAGCCACACAGTCACCGGGGAGCTGTTTTTT CASSHTVTGELFF
medium-sized . TRBJ1-5 TRBV3-1 TGTGCCAGCAGCCAAGGGCCAGGGGGCAATCAGCCCCAGCATTTT CASSQGPGGNQPQHF
. . TRBJ1-5 TRBV6-1 TGTGCCAGCAGTGTATCAGGTGACAGAGGTCACAATCAGCCCCAGCATTTT CASSVSGDRGHNQPQHF
medium-sized . TRBJ1-1 TRBV19 TGTGCCAGTATCGCAAAATTGAACACTGAAGCTTTCTTT CASIAKLNTEAFF
many . TRBJ2-2 TRBV7-2 TGTGCCAGCAGCTTAGGGTCCGGGGAGCTGTTTTTT CASSLGSGELFF
large . TRBJ1-6 TRBV6-5 TGTGCCAGCAGTTACTCTCGGACAGTAGAATCACCCCTCCACTTT CASSYSRTVESPLHF
few . TRBJ1-5 TRBV28 TGTGCCAGCAGTTTCCCGCCCCGACACCGGGGGGGCAATCAGCCCCAGCATTTT CASSFPPRHRGGNQPQHF
once . TRBJ2-7 TRBV18 TGTGCCAGCTCCCCCCAAGGACATACCTACGAGCAGTACTTC CASSPQGHTYEQYF
few . TRBJ1-1 TRBV29-1 TGCAGCGTTTACCGACATGAAGCTTTATTT CSVYRHEALF
few . TRBJ1-2 TRBV27 TGTGCCAGCAGTTTGCGCAGGGAGTCGGGGGGCTACACCTTC CASSLRRESGGYTF
few . TRBJ1-2 TRBV27 TGTGCCAGTATTGACACAGGTGGATTTTATGGCTACACCTTC CASIDTGGFYGYTF
medium-sized . TRBJ1-1 TRBV20-1 TGCAGTGCTAGAAGGTACTCGAACACTGAAGCTTTCTTT CSARRYSNTEAFF
. TRBD1 TRBJ2-5 TRBV18 TGTGCTAGCTCCCCGGGGACAGTTCAAGAGACCCAGTACTTC CASSPGTVQETQYF
. . TRBJ1-1 TRBV5-1 TGCGCCAGCAGCTTGGGAGCGAACACTGAAGCTTTCTTT CASSLGANTEAFF
. TRBD2 TRBJ2-7 TRBV6-6 TGTGCCAGCAGTTTTTCCCCCATGAGCGGGGGCCCGATCTACGAGCAGTACTTC CASSFSPMSGGPIYEQYF
. TRBD1 TRBJ2-7 TRBV7-3 TGTGCCAGCAGCTTAGGGACAGGGGGCCTATCCTCCTACGAGCAGTACTTC CASSLGTGGLSSYEQYF
. . TRBJ2-1 TRBV10-3 TGTGCCAACTCTGGGTCGAACGGCCCCTACAATGAGCAGTTCTTC CANSGSNGPYNEQFF
. . TRBJ2-3 TRBV11-2 TGTGCCAGCAGCTCCCGACCCCTAATCACAGATACGCAGTATTTT CASSSRPLITDTQYF
. . TRBJ1-2 TRBV12-3/TRBV12-4 TGTGCCAGCAGTTTGAGTCAGGGAATCTATGGCTACACCTTC CASSLSQGIYGYTF
. . TRBJ2-3 TRBV4-1 TGCGCCAGCAGCCACCCCGTCGGAAAGGAAGGGGGGGGCCAAATGATAGATACGCAGTATTTT CASSHPVGKEGGGQMIDTQYF